Listed below are T cell receptor beta chains from one sample, sequenced in a study of T cells in localized non-small cell lung cancer. This table comes from immunoSEQ multiplex PCR, and its TCRdb copy is limited to in-frame clones, with some not included. Among 60,000 to 75,000 clones listed, approximately 80% were seen once. Sequencing was performed on PBMCs, taken before any cancer treatment. These receptors were collected from a man between 40 and 75 years old with stage II lung adenocarcinoma. Both conserved end residues are part of each CDR3. Each record gives: J gene, V gene, CDR3 protein.

TRBJ1-2 TRBV6-5 CASSYGTDNYGYTF
TRBJ2-6 TRBV9 CASSVDGLSGANVLTF
TRBJ2-2 TRBV9 CASSGQGNTGELFF
TRBJ2-5 TRBV4-1 CASSLPGLGETQYF
TRBJ1-4 TRBV15 CATSRGRGATNEKLFF
TRBJ1-1 TRBV29-1 CSVRIQSQDLNTEAFF
TRBJ1-1 TRBV7-2 CASSSPGQGALGAFF
TRBJ2-1 TRBV10-3 CAISEHRDRGYNEQFF
TRBJ2-7 TRBV7-2 CASSGRGGNEQYF
TRBJ1-3 TRBV14 CASSRLKGASGNTIYF
TRBJ2-7 TRBV5-1 CASSLGLAGGREQYF